The 23 T cell receptor beta chains listed next were all sequenced from one sample in a study of control samples from healthy donors and cancer patients. Sequencing was performed with immunoSEQ multiplex PCR; in TCRdb, only in-frame clones are kept and a portion is missing. The sample has under 200,000 clones, more than 85% seen once. Sequenced sample: blood. The origin of the receptors is a woman in her twenties or thirties in good health.

The chain is built from TRBV4-1 and TRBJ1-5; the D is unclear. The CDR3 totals 16 residues. The V gene lost 0 bases and the J gene lost 7 bases, with 16 bases spanning the gap. Looked up from germline, CDR1 is MGHRA and CDR2 is YSYEKL. The DNA for the CDR3 is TGCGCCAGCAGCCAAGAGAGTGATGGGAATTGGCAGCCCCAGCATTTT. Translated: CASSQESDGNWQPQHF.

The J gene is TRBJ2-7, the V gene TRBV6-1; possibly TRBD1 for D (5 bases). The V end lost 1 base, the J end lost 4 bases, and 8 bases lay between the germline ends. The CDR3 loop spans 13 amino acids. Per germline, CDR1 MNHNS and CDR2 SASEGT. In DNA form, the CDR3 reads TGTGCCAGCAGTGAAGGTCGACAGTACGAGCAGTACTTC. As protein: CASSEGRQYEQYF.

The rearrangement joins TRBV24-1 to TRBJ1-2; the D gene is possibly TRBD1 (6 bases). V was clipped by 3 bases and J by 4 bases, with 11 bases between them. The CDR3 loop spans 14 amino acids. Germline CDR1 and CDR2: KGHDR and SFDVKD. The CDR3 sequence: CATSDPGGVYGYTF. CDR3 coding DNA: TGTGCCACCAGTGATCCTGGGGGCGTCTATGGCTACACCTTC.

V usage is TRBV6-2 or TRBV6-3 and J usage is TRBJ2-3, with 13 bases aligning to TRBD2. Trimming at V came to 6 bases and at J to 1 base, leaving 4 bases not matched to a gene. CDR3 length: 16 amino acids. Per the germline V gene, CDR1 is MNHEY and CDR2 is SVGEGT. The CDR3 is CASSPTSGGGTDTQYF. The CDR3 DNA reads TGTGCCAGCAGCCCTACTAGCGGGGGGGGCACAGATACGCAGTATTTT.

V gene TRBV11-2 combines with J gene TRBJ2-7; D gene uncertain. CDR1 SGHAT and CDR2 FQNNGV come from the germline V gene. Deletions cut 5 bases from V and 3 bases from J, with 11 bases between. The CDR3 runs to 13 residues. The CDR3 reads CASSPSPIYEQYF. In nucleotides, the CDR3 is TGTGCCAGCAGCCCCTCTCCTATCTACGAGCAGTACTTC.

A single count supports this clone. The chain joins TRBV18 to TRBJ2-6, with 9 bases identical to TRBD1. Trimming cost V 5 bases and J 2 bases; bases outside gene matches: 4. The CDR3 consists of 16 residues. Germline V CDR1 and CDR2: KGHSH, LQKENI. CDR3 loop: CASSTGGETGANVLTF. In DNA, the CDR3 is TGTGCCAGCTCAACAGGGGGCGAGACTGGGGCCAACGTCCTGACTTTC.

As concerns this clone: An end of the junction does not agree with germline; a read error may underlie this. The gene calls are TRBV19 and TRBJ2-1; D not certain. Looked up from germline, CDR1 is LNHDA and CDR2 is SQIVND (reference sequence). The CDR3 is 18 residues long. DNA for the CDR3: TGTGCCAGTAATATAGGTGTCGTTCGAGTGAGCTCCTACAATGAGCAGTTCTTC. Its translation: CASNIGVVRVSSYNEQFF.

The chain uses TRBV27 and TRBJ2-3; the D is unclear. The V and J ends lost 3 bases and 2 bases respectively, with 9 bases between them. The CDR3 sequence is 14 residues long. CDR1 is MNHEY, CDR2 SMNVEV, per germline (reference sequence). The CDR3: CASSFRNPTDTQYF. CDR3 coding DNA: TGTGCCAGCAGTTTCCGGAACCCCACAGATACGCAGTATTTT.

The V gene is TRBV28, the J gene TRBJ1-5; D might be TRBD1 (5 bases). From germline, CDR1 is MDHEN and CDR2 SYDVKM. The CDR3 contains 16 residues. Trimming took 1 base from V and 3 from J, leaving 13 bases between them. CDR3 residues: CASSLLGRGSNQPQHF. The CDR3 DNA is TGTGCCAGCAGTTTATTAGGTAGGGGCTCCAATCAGCCCCAGCATTTT.

V gene TRBV25-1 combines with J gene TRBJ1-6, with TRBD1 as a possible D gene (6 bases). Germline V gene data show CDR1 as MGHDK and CDR2 as SYGVNS. V lost 7 bases and J 7 bases, leaving 8 bases between the germline ends. This CDR3 has 12 amino acids. CDR3 region: CASTTGNSPLHF. The CDR3 DNA follows: TGTGCCAGCACCACAGGGAATTCACCCCTCCACTTT.

A remark on this clone: At one of its ends the junction is not consistent with the germline gene, which may arise from a read error. The chain employs TRBV6-1 and TRBJ2-7, with 8 bases matching TRBD2. The CDR3 has 15 residues. Germline V gene data show CDR1 as MNHNS and CDR2 as SASEGT. DNA of the CDR3: TGTGCCAGCAGAGAAGCGGGACTAGTCTACGAGAAGCAGTACTTC. The encoded protein is CASREAGLVYEKQYF.

The chain is built from TRBV10-1 and TRBJ1-6, with D possibly being TRBD1 (5 bases). The germline V gene encodes CDR1 WNHNN and CDR2 SYGVQD (reference sequence). V was cut by 2 bases and J by 8 bases, with 7 bases left in between. The CDR3 has 13 residues. The CDR3 protein is CASSEAGYSPLHF. CDR3 bases: TGCGCCAGCAGTGAGGCAGGGTATTCACCCCTCCACTTT.

This rearrangement joins TRBV9 to TRBJ1-5, with D perhaps matching TRBD1 (5 bases). The germline CDR1 and CDR2 sequences are SGDLS and YYNGEE. The V end lost 6 bases, the J end lost 4 bases, and 17 bases lay between the germline ends. The CDR3 is made up of 15 amino acids. The CDR3 region has the DNA TGTGCCAGCACCGAGCAACAAGGGGCTAATCAGCCCCAGCATTTT. Its protein product is CASTEQQGANQPQHF.

The rearrangement links TRBV6-2 or TRBV6-3 to TRBJ1-1; a weak D match, TRBD1 (5 bases). Germline CDR1 and CDR2: MNHEY and SVGEGT. With 0 bases removed from V and 0 bases from J, the gap between germline ends came to 8 bases. The CDR3 is 15 residues long. CDR3 loop: CASSYSRGVNTEAFF. The CDR3 DNA sequence: TGTGCCAGCAGTTACTCGAGGGGCGTGAACACTGAAGCTTTCTTT.

This sequence joins TRBV5-8 and TRBJ1-5; TRBD1 aligns across 7 bases. The CDR3 is made up of 16 amino acids. V gave up 2 bases and J gave up 5 bases; unmatched junction bases: 10. Germline assignment: CDR1 SGHTS and CDR2 YDEGEE. CDR3 protein: CASSLRGPGGHQPQHF. Here the CDR3 DNA reads TGTGCCAGCAGCTTAAGGGGTCCAGGGGGGCATCAGCCCCAGCATTTT.

This rearrangement joins TRBV11-1 to TRBJ2-7, with unresolved D. Germline V gene data show CDR1 as SGHAT and CDR2 as FQDESV (reference sequence). CDR3 length: 14 residues. V was cut by 3 bases and J by 4 bases, with 13 bases left in between. DNA for the CDR3: TGTGCCAGCAGCTTCGCTTTTGGGGATTACGAGCAGTACTTC. Its protein product is CASSFAFGDYEQYF.

The V gene is TRBV6-1, the J gene TRBJ2-7; D gene unclear. V lost 3 bases and J lost 0, with 9 bases in between. The CDR3 loop spans 14 amino acids. The V gene's germline CDR1 is MNHNS and CDR2 SASEGT. The CDR3 bases are TGTGCCAGCAGTGATGTGGGGTTCTCCTACGAGCAGTACTTC. It encodes CASSDVGFSYEQYF.

The J gene is TRBJ2-5, the V gene TRBV28, with 7 nucleotides matching TRBD1. Trimming removed 5 bases from V and 4 bases from J; junction bases left unmatched: 10. Looked up from germline, CDR1 is MDHEN and CDR2 is SYDVKM. CDR3 length: 15 amino acids. In DNA form, the CDR3 reads TGTGCCAGCAGTCCCCTGGGACAGCCTCCAGAGACCCAGTACTTC. It codes for CASSPLGQPPETQYF.

The chain uses TRBV12-3 or TRBV12-4 and TRBJ1-4; D not resolved. There are 13 residues in the CDR3. Trimming took off 3 bases at V and 7 bases at J, with 9 bases between the two ends. The CDR3 nucleotides are TGTGCCAGCAGTTTTCACTCGGGTGAAAAACTGTTTTTT. As protein: CASSFHSGEKLFF.

The chain uses TRBV5-4 and TRBJ2-5, with 7 bases that match TRBD1. Germline values: CDR1 SGHNT, CDR2 YYREEE (reference sequence). This CDR3 comprises 15 residues. The trim removed 2 bases at V and 5 bases at J, leaving 9 bases unmatched. Here the CDR3 reads CASSFPGQLRETQYF. DNA of the CDR3: TGTGCCAGCAGCTTCCCGGGACAGCTCCGGGAGACCCAGTACTTC.

The rearrangement links TRBV5-6 to TRBJ1-3; D gene uncertain. V shed 0 bases and J shed 3 bases, with 7 bases lying between them. The CDR3 consists of 14 residues. Per germline, CDR1 SGHDT and CDR2 YYEEEE. CDR3 bases: TGTGCCAGCAGCTTGGTAGGGCTTGGAAACACCATATATTTT. The encoded protein is CASSLVGLGNTIYF.

V is TRBV6-1 and J is TRBJ1-3; D is undetermined. Trimming took off 3 bases at V and 0 bases at J, with 9 bases between the two ends. Germline loops: CDR1 MNHNS, CDR2 SASEGT. The length of the CDR3 is 15 residues. The CDR3 nucleotides read TGTGCCAGCAGTGATGAGAATACCTCTGGAAACACCATATATTTT. This encodes CASSDENTSGNTIYF.

The chain recombines TRBV27 with TRBJ1-2, with 8 bases lining up with TRBD1. The length of the CDR3 is 14 residues. Germline assignment: CDR1 MNHEY and CDR2 SMNVEV (reference sequence). Trimming took 6 bases from V and 3 from J; bases not matched to a gene: 6. CDR3 nucleotide sequence: TGTGCCAGCAGACTCCAGGGGGCTCACTATGGCTACACCTTC. Translating it yields CASRLQGAHYGYTF.